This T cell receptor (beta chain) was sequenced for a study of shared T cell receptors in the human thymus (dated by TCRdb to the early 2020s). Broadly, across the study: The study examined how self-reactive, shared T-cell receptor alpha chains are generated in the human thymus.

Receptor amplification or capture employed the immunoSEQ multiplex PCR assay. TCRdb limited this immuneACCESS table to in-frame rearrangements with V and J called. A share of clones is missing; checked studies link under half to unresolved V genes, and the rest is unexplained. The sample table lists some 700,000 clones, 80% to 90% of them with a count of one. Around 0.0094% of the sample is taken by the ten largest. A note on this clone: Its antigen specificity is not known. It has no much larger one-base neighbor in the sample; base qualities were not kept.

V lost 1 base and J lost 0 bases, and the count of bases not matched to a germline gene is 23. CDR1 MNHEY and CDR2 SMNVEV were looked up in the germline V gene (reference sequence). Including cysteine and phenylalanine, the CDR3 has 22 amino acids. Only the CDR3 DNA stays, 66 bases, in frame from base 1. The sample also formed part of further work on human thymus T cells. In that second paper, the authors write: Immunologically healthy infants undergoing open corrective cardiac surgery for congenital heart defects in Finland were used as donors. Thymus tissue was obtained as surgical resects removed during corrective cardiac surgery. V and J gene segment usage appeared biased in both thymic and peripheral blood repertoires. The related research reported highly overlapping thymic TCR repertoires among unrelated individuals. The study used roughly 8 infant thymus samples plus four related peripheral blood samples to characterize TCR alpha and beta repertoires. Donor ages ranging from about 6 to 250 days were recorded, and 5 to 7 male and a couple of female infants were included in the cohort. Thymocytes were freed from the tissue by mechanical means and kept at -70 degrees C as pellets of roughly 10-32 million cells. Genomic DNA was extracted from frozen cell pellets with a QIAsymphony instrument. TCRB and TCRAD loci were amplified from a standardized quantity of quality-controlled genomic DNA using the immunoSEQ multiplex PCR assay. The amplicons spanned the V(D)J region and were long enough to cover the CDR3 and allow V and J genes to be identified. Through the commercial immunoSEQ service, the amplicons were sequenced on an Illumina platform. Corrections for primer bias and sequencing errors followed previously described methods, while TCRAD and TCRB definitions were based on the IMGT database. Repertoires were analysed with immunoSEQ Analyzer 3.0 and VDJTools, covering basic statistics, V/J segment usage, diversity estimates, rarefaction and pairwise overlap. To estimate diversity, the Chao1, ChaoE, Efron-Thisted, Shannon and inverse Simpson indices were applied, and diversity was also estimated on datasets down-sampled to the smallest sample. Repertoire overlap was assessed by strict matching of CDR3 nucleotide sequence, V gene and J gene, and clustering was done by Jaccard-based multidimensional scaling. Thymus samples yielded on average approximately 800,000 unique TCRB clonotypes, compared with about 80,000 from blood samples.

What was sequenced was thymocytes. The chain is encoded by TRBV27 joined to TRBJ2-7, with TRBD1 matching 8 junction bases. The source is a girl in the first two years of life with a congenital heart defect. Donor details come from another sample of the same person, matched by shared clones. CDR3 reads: CASSLCPPRGLSRFINSYEQYF. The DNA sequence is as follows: TGTGCCAGCAGTTTATGCCCCCCCAGGGGGCTATCTCGTTTTATTAACTCCTACGAGCAGTACTTC.